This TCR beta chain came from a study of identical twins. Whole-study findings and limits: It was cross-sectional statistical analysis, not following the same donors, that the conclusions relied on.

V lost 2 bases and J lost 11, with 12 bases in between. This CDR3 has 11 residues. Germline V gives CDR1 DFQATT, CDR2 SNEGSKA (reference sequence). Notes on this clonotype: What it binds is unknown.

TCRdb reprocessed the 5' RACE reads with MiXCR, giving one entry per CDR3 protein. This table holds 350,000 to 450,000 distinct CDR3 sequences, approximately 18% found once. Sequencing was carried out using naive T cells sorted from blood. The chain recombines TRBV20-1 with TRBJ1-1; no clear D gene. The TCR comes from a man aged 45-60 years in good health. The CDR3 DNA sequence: TGCAGTGCTAGACCAATGATGGGTGCTTTCTTT. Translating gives CSARPMMGAFF.